Following are 21 T cell receptor beta chains from one sample sequenced in a study of shared clonotypes between healthy human individuals. Data came from immunoSEQ multiplex PCR; TCRdb stores just in-frame clones and leaves some out. The sample includes more than 450,000 clones, about four fifths of them seen just once. Sequenced sample: PBMCs. These receptor sequences come from a woman in her forties in good health. Some clones in this sample may be carry-over from other donors' samples.

This chain connects TRBV19 to TRBJ2-7; D call uncertain. Trimming left V 5 bases short and J 0 bases short, with 8 bases between. This CDR3 has 13 amino acids. CDR1 is LNHDA, CDR2 SQIVND, per germline (reference sequence). The CDR3 DNA reads TGTGCCAGTAGTGGGGTCCCCTCCTACGAGCAGTACTTC. This codes for CASSGVPSYEQYF. Full variable domain (remainder filled in from reference TRBV19 and TRBJ2-7): DGGITQSPKYLFRKEGQNVTLSCEQNLNHDAMYWYRQDPGQGLRLIYYSQIVNDFQKGDIAEGYSVSREKKESFPLTVTSAQKNPTAFYLCASSGVPSYEQYFGPGTRLTVT.

The rearrangement joins TRBV19 to TRBJ2-3; D is perhaps TRBD2 (5 bases). Looked up from germline, CDR1 is LNHDA and CDR2 is SQIVND (reference sequence). The CDR3 is 14 residues long. V gave up 4 bases and J gave up 2 bases, with 10 bases separating them. This chain's CDR3 is CASSTSTNTDTQYF. The CDR3, as DNA: TGTGCCAGTAGTACCTCGACTAACACAGATACGCAGTATTTT. Combining the CDR3 with reference TRBV19 and TRBJ2-3 gives the whole variable domain DGGITQSPKYLFRKEGQNVTLSCEQNLNHDAMYWYRQDPGQGLRLIYYSQIVNDFQKGDIAEGYSVSREKKESFPLTVTSAQKNPTAFYLCASSTSTNTDTQYFGPGTRLTVL.

The J gene is TRBJ2-3, the V gene TRBV7-3, with TRBD2 matching 11 bases. Germline CDR1 SGHTA, CDR2 FQGTGA. V shed 3 bases and J 5 bases; nucleotides not matched to a gene: 4. CDR3 size: 15 residues. This CDR3 is CASSFSGRAQDTQYF. The CDR3 DNA reads TGTGCCAGCAGCTTTAGCGGGAGGGCCCAAGATACGCAGTATTTT.

As concerns this clone: A much more abundant neighbour one base away suggests this may be a read error. The CDR3 loop reads CASSQNTDTQYF. CDR3 sequence (DNA): TGTGCCAGCAGCCAAAACACAGATACGCAGTATTTT. The rearrangement uses TRBV7-9 and TRBJ2-3; D call uncertain. The germline V gene encodes CDR1 SEHNR and CDR2 FQNEAQ (reference sequence). This CDR3 spans 12 amino acids. Trimming removed 5 bases from V and 2 bases from J, with 5 bases in between.

The chain combines TRBV2 with TRBJ2-1; D unclear. This CDR3 comprises 12 residues. V lost 3 bases, J lost 6 bases, and 6 bases lay in between. Germline V lookup: CDR1 SNHLY, CDR2 FYNNEI. The chain's CDR3 is CASSDQFNEQFF. CDR3 in DNA: TGTGCCAGCAGTGATCAGTTCAATGAGCAGTTCTTC.

CDR3 residues: CASSLQEPNTGELFF. The CDR3 bases are TGTGCCAGCAGTTTACAGGAACCTAACACCGGGGAGCTGTTTTTT. The J gene is TRBJ2-2, the V gene TRBV6-5, with D possibly matching TRBD1 (5 bases). Germline CDR1 is MNHEY and CDR2 is SVGAGI. Trimming took off 4 bases at V and 2 bases at J, with 11 bases between the two ends. This CDR3 is 15 amino acids long.

CDR3 nucleotides: TGTGCCAGCACCCGAAAGGGAGGTCAGCCCCAGCATTTT. Amino acids: CASTRKGGQPQHF. The chain links TRBV6-1 to TRBJ1-5; D is undetermined. Germline loops: CDR1 MNHNS, CDR2 SASEGT. V was cut by 7 bases and J by 6 bases, with 13 bases left in between. The CDR3 spans 13 residues.

The chain carries TRBV7-9 and TRBJ1-4, with D possibly being TRBD1 (6 bases). V gave up 2 bases and J gave up 7 bases, with 14 bases separating them. Germline V gene data show CDR1 as SEHNR and CDR2 as FQNEAQ (reference sequence). The CDR3 loop spans 15 amino acids. CDR3 sequence (DNA): TGTGCCAGCAGCTTAACCAGGGGCGGTCTTGAAAAACTGTTTTTT. Translating it yields CASSLTRGGLEKLFF. Full variable domain (remainder filled in from reference TRBV7-9 and TRBJ1-4): DTGVSQNPRHKITKRGQNVTFRCDPISEHNRLYWYRQTLGQGPEFLTYFQNEAQLEKSRLLSDRFSAERPKGSFSTLEIQRTEQGDSAMYLCASSLTRGGLEKLFFGSGTQLSVL.

This clone was observed once. J is TRBJ2-7 and V is TRBV5-1, with TRBD1 matching over 11 bases. Germline V lookup: CDR1 SGHRS, CDR2 YFSETQ. The CDR3 is 16 residues long. Trimming took 6 bases from V and 3 from J; bases not matched to a gene: 11. The CDR3 nucleotides are TGCGCCAGCAACCCTAACCCCGGGACAGGGGGCTACGAGCAGTACTTC. Translated, it gives CASNPNPGTGGYEQYF. Variable domain in full (rest from reference TRBV5-1 and TRBJ2-7): KAGVTQTPRYLIKTRGQQVTLSCSPISGHRSVSWYQQTPGQGLQFLFEYFSETQRNKGNFPGRFSGRQFSNSRSEMNVSTLELGDSALYLCASNPNPGTGGYEQYFGPGTRLTVT.

The gene calls are TRBV14 and TRBJ2-1, with D possibly called TRBD1 or TRBD2 (5 bases each). Trimming took off 2 bases at V and 0 bases at J, with 20 bases between the two ends. The germline V gene has CDR1 SGHDN and CDR2 FVKESK. This CDR3 contains 19 residues. The CDR3 loop is CASSQSGGAPISSYNEQFF. The CDR3 DNA sequence: TGTGCCAGCAGCCAAAGTGGGGGAGCCCCGATCAGCTCCTACAATGAGCAGTTCTTC.

A remark on this clone: Other DNA sequences of this sample code for an identical CDR3. This chain connects TRBV5-4 to TRBJ2-7, with TRBD1 identical over 8 bases. Trimming took 4 bases from V and 2 from J; bases not matched to a gene: 8. Germline CDR1 reads SGHNT; CDR2 reads YYREEE (reference sequence). The CDR3 is made up of 15 amino acids. The CDR3 protein is CASSPPPGQAYEQYF. The CDR3 region has the DNA TGTGCCAGCAGCCCCCCCCCGGGACAGGCCTACGAGCAGTACTTC.

J is TRBJ1-2 and V is TRBV2; 9 positions match TRBD1. V was clipped by 1 base and J by 8 bases; unmatched bases: 8. Germline loops: CDR1 SNHLY, CDR2 FYNNEI. This CDR3 has 15 amino acids. CDR3 DNA sequence: TGTGCCAGCAGTGAAGGGACAGGGGACCGCGCAGGCTACACCTTC. As protein: CASSEGTGDRAGYTF.

The J gene is TRBJ2-5, the V gene TRBV28; 12 bases are a match to TRBD1. Germline V gene data show CDR1 as MDHEN and CDR2 as SYDVKM. The junction had 5 bases not matched to a gene; V was cut back by 5 bases and J by 4 bases. The CDR3 is 15 amino acids. CDR3 DNA: TGTGCCAGCAGTCCCGGGACAGGGGGCAGAGAGACCCAGTACTTC. Translating gives CASSPGTGGRETQYF.

This clone occurred a few times. This rearrangement joins TRBV11-2 to TRBJ2-5; 8 bases align to TRBD1. Germline lookup yields CDR1 SGHAT and CDR2 FQNNGV. The J segment lost 4 bases and the V segment lost 4 bases, leaving 11 bases of the junction unmatched. This CDR3 spans 16 amino acids. For the CDR3, the DNA is TGTGCCAGCAGCTCGGGGACAGGCCTTCATAGAGAGACCCAGTACTTC. As protein: CASSSGTGLHRETQYF.

Points on this clone: The sample carries other DNA sequences with the same CDR3. The chain combines TRBV6-5 with TRBJ1-2; D gene ambiguous. CDR3 length equals 12 residues. The germline CDR1 and CDR2 sequences are MNHEY and SVGAGI. The ends were cut back, 6 bases at V and 1 base at J, with 6 bases in the middle. This CDR3 reads CASSPSNYGYTF. The CDR3 DNA follows: TGTGCCAGCAGCCCCAGTAACTATGGCTACACCTTC.

The chain carries TRBV7-2 and TRBJ2-5, with D perhaps TRBD2 (6 bases). Germline-derived CDR1 and CDR2 are SGHTA and FQGNSA. CDR3 length: 14 amino acids. V lost 6 bases to trimming and J lost 5 bases, with 16 bases between them. The CDR3 DNA sequence: TGTGCCAGCAGTCTCCGCGGAGGGGTTGAGACCCAGTACTTC. Amino acid sequence: CASSLRGGVETQYF. Full variable domain (missing parts from reference TRBV7-2 and TRBJ2-5): GAGVSQSPSNKVTEKGKDVELRCDPISGHTALYWYRQSLGQGLEFLIYFQGNSAPDKSGLPSDRFSAERTGGSVSTLTIQRTQQEDSAVYLCASSLRGGVETQYFGPGTRLLVL.

The genes are TRBV5-4 and TRBJ2-7, with TRBD1 matching 10 bases. CDR3 length equals 20 residues. V lost 4 bases, J lost 0 bases, and 19 bases stayed unmatched. Germline CDR1 is SGHNT and CDR2 is YYREEE (reference sequence). The CDR3 loop reads CASSPYPGTGESSFSYEQYF. DNA of the CDR3: TGTGCCAGCAGCCCGTACCCCGGGACAGGGGAATCAAGTTTCTCCTACGAGCAGTACTTC. The full variable domain, its missing parts supplied by reference TRBV5-4 and TRBJ2-7, is ETGVTQSPTHLIKTRGQQVTLRCSSQSGHNTVSWYQQALGQGPQFIFQYYREEENGRGNFPPRFSGLQFPNYSSELNVNALELDDSALYLCASSPYPGTGESSFSYEQYFGPGTRLTVT.

The gene calls are TRBV19 and TRBJ2-3; 7 nucleotides match TRBD2. CDR1 is LNHDA and CDR2 is SQIVND in the germline V gene (reference sequence). Trimming took 6 bases from V and 3 from J; bases not matched to a gene: 9. This CDR3 comprises 15 residues. CDR3 in amino acids: CASSFAGVGTDTQYF. CDR3 DNA: TGTGCCAGTAGCTTCGCGGGAGTTGGGACAGATACGCAGTATTTT.

The chain joins TRBV5-1 to TRBJ2-2; 7 bases fit TRBD1. Germline V gives CDR1 SGHRS, CDR2 YFSETQ. V trimming: 1 base; J trimming: 7 bases; junction bases outside the gene matches: 7. The CDR3 has 15 residues. CDR3 region: CASSLRQGVGGELFF. The CDR3 region has the DNA TGCGCCAGCAGCTTGCGCCAGGGGGTCGGCGGGGAGCTGTTTTTT. Drawing the rest from reference TRBV5-1 and TRBJ2-2, the complete variable domain is KAGVTQTPRYLIKTRGQQVTLSCSPISGHRSVSWYQQTPGQGLQFLFEYFSETQRNKGNFPGRFSGRQFSNSRSEMNVSTLELGDSALYLCASSLRQGVGGELFFGEGSRLTVL.

The chain joins TRBV5-4 to TRBJ2-3, with no clear D. The CDR3 is 16 amino acids. Trimming removed 4 bases at V and 6 bases at J, with 21 bases between. The germline gives CDR1 SGHNT, CDR2 YYREEE (reference sequence). As DNA, the CDR3 is TGTGCCAGCAGCGCAGGACGGACCGCCGTGATGGATACGCAGTATTTT. As protein: CASSAGRTAVMDTQYF.

This clone showed up just a few times. The V and J genes are TRBV5-1 and TRBJ2-7; TRBD1 agrees at 9 bases. With V trimmed by 4 bases and J by 3 bases, 8 bases remained unmatched. The CDR3 sequence is 15 residues long. Germline lookup yields CDR1 SGHRS and CDR2 YFSETQ. CDR3 amino acids: CASSGGTGQVYEQYF. CDR3 DNA: TGCGCCAGCAGCGGGGGGACAGGGCAGGTCTACGAGCAGTACTTC.